The rows below give T cell receptor beta chains drawn from one sample of a study of naive and memory T cell subsets. TCRdb passed the 5' RACE reads through MiXCR, listing each CDR3 protein once. This table holds approximately 32,000 distinct CDR3 sequences, over 15% found once. All receptors derive from a female donor in good health. Both conserved end residues are part of each CDR3.

J	V	CDR3
TRBJ2-2	TRBV9	CASTVGGKSNTGELFF
TRBJ2-1	TRBV6-5	CASSATGGAYNEQFF
TRBJ2-1	TRBV6-5	CASSYFPSGVGPGNEQFF
TRBJ1-1	TRBV6-1	CASSEVGADRVGAFF
TRBJ2-2	TRBV12-3/TRBV12-4	CASSLRLPNTGELFF
TRBJ1-2	TRBV5-1	CASRDGIYGYTF
TRBJ2-1	TRBV5-1	CASSGGQNNEQFF
TRBJ2-1	TRBV12-5	CASGLRPDRYNEQFF
TRBJ1-4	TRBV10-3	CAISEWRSAEEKLFF
TRBJ2-1	TRBV6-5	CASSYRCWQGACEQFF
TRBJ2-3	TRBV5-1	CASTPEVPTDTQYF
TRBJ1-3	TRBV5-1	CASSLQGNSGNTIYF
TRBJ1-5	TRBV10-2	CASREGALGNQPQNF
TRBJ2-3	TRBV20-1	CSAEHLRATSTDTQYF
TRBJ2-1	TRBV11-1	CASSFGTPPPNNEQFF
TRBJ1-2	TRBV6-5	CASRRSRQGIYGYTF
TRBJ2-5	TRBV7-2	CASSLARGVGETQYF
TRBJ1-5	TRBV6-1	CASATGGEKPQHF
TRBJ1-6	TRBV27	CASSSRETSPLHF
TRBJ2-5	TRBV20-1	CSARDRMGGGGETQYF
TRBJ1-1	TRBV12-3/TRBV12-4	CASSLGTPNTEAFF
TRBJ1-5	TRBV6-2/TRBV6-3	CASRSGGQPQHF
TRBJ2-5	TRBV29-1	CSVVGRVETQYF
TRBJ1-2	TRBV7-9	CASSPREGYGYTF
TRBJ1-1	TRBV20-1	CSASVIVNTEAFF
TRBJ1-2	TRBV29-1	CSVDTGGKIGYGYTF
TRBJ1-2	TRBV20-1	CSARFGGYTF
TRBJ2-3	TRBV6-5	CASSLLAGGTDTQYF
TRBJ2-5	TRBV6-5	CATRTGQETQYF
TRBJ1-2	TRBV20-1	CSARDVRELSVSGYTF
TRBJ2-3	TRBV29-1	CSLGGISTDTQYF
TRBJ1-5	TRBV20-1	CSAIDRNSNQPQHF
TRBJ1-1	TRBV11-2	CASSSTGGVAEAFF